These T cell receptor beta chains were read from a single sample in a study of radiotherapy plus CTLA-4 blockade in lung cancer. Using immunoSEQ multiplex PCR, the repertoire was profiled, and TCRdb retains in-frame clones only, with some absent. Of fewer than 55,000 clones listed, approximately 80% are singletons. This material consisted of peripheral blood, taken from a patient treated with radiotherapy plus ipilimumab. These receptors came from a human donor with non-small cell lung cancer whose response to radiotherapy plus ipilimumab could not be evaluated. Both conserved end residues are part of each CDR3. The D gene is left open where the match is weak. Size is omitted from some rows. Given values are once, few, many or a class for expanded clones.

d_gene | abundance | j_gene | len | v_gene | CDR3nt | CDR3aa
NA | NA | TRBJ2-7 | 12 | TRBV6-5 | TGTGCCAGCAGGGGCAATACCTACGAGCAGTACTTC | CASRGNTYEQYF
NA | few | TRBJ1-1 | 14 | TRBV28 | TGTGCCAGCAGTTCCACAGGGTGGGCCACTGAAGCTTTCTTT | CASSSTGWATEAFF
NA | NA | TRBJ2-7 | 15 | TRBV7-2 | TGTGCCAGCAGCTTCCGGGACACCGGCTCCTACGAGCAGTACTTC | CASSFRDTGSYEQYF
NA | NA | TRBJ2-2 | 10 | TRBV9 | TGTGCCAGCAGCGGAGAGGAGCTGTTTTTT | CASSGEELFF
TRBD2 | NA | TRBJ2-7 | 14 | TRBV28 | TGTGCCAGCAGTTTACTAGCGGGGCGGTACGAGCAGTACTTC | CASSLLAGRYEQYF
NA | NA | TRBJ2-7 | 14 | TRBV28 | TGTGCCAGCAGAAGACAGGCAACGGGCTACGAGCAGTACTTC | CASRRQATGYEQYF
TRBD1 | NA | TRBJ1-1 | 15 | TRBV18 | TGTGCCAGCTCAAACTTAGGCAGGGGGAGAACTGAAGCTTTCTTT | CASSNLGRGRTEAFF
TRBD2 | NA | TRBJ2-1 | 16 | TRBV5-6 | TGTGCCAGCAGCTCAGTAGCGGGGGGCAGCATGGATGAGCAGTTCTTC | CASSSVAGGSMDEQFF
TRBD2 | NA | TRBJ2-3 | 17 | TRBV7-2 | TGTGCCAGCAACTTAGAGTTACTAGCGGGAATCACAGATACGCAGTATTTT | CASNLELLAGITDTQYF
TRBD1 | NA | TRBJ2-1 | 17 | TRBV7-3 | TGTGCCAGCAGCTTAAGGGCAGGGGGTCTTCTGGACAATGAGCAGTTCTTC | CASSLRAGGLLDNEQFF
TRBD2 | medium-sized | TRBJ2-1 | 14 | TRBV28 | TGTGCCAGCAGCCCTTCTAGCGGGGGGAATGAGCAGTTCTTC | CASSPSSGGNEQFF
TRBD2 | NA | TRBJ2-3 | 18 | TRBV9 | TGTGCCAGCAGCGCGAACCCCACGGGTAGCGGGGGCTCAGATACGCAGTATTTT | CASSANPTGSGGSDTQYF
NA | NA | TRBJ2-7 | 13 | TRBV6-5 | TGTGCCAGCAGTTACAGGGGAGGCTACGAGCAGTACTTC | CASSYRGGYEQYF
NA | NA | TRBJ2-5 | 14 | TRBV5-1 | TGCGCCAGCAGCTTAGTCGGGGTTGTAGAGACCCAGTACTTC | CASSLVGVVETQYF
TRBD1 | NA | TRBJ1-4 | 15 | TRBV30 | TGTGCCTGGAGCCCAGGCCCGACAGGGGACGAAAAACTGTTTTTT | CAWSPGPTGDEKLFF
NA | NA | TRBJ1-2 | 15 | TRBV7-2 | TGTGCCAGCAGCTCCTCAGGTGTTGTCAACTATGGCTACACCTTC | CASSSSGVVNYGYTF
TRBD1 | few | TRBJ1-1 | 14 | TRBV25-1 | TGTGCCAGTACCACAGGGGGCCTGCGTACTGAAGCTTTCTTT | CASTTGGLRTEAFF
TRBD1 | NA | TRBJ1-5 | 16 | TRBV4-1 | TGCGCCAGCAGCCAGAGGGGGGACAGCCTCAATCAGCCCCAGCATTTT | CASSQRGDSLNQPQHF
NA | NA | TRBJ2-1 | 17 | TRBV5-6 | TGTGCCAGCAGTAACACCCGGGACTTGGGGCTATGGAATGAGCAGTTCTTC | CASSNTRDLGLWNEQFF
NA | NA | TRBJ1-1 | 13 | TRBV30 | TGTGCCTGGAGCTTGGGGAGTTACACTGAAGCTTTCTTT | CAWSLGSYTEAFF
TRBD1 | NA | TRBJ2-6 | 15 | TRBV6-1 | TGTGCCACCACGGGACAGGGCTCTGGGGCCAACGTCCTGACTTTC | CATTGQGSGANVLTF
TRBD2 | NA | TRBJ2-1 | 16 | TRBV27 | TGTGCCAGCAGTCTCGATAGCGGGGGGGATTACAATGAGCAGTTCTTC | CASSLDSGGDYNEQFF
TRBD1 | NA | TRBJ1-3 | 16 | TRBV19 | TGTGCCAGTAGTTTACCGACAGGGGGCAAGGGAAACACCATATATTTT | CASSLPTGGKGNTIYF
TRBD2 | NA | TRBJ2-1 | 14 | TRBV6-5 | TGTGCCAGCATGGGCGGGGGGGGCTACAATGAGCAGTTCTTC | CASMGGGGYNEQFF
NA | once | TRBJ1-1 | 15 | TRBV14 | TGTGCCAGCAGCCAAGACCTCGTTCGAGCCACTGAAGCTTTCTTT | CASSQDLVRATEAFF
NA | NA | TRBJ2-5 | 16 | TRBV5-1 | TGCGCCAGCAGCTTGGAAGGCAGGAGGTACCAAGAGACCCAGTACTTC | CASSLEGRRYQETQYF
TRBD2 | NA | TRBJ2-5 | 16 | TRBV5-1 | TGCGCCAGCAGCCCCGGAGTAGCGGGAGGGCCGGAGACCCAGTACTTC | CASSPGVAGGPETQYF
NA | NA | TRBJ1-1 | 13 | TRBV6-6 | TGTGCGATCCGTGGACAGACGAACACTGAAGCTTTCTTT | CAIRGQTNTEAFF
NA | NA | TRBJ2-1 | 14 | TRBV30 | TGTGCCTGGTCTAAGGGGGGAGCGGGGAATGAGCAGTTCTTC | CAWSKGGAGNEQFF
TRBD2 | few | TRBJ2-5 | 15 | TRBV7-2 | TGTGCCAGCATTAGCGGGGGGGCTTTTGGGGAGACCCAGTACTTC | CASISGGAFGETQYF
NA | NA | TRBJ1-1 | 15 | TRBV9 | TGTGCCAGCAGCGTAGGTGGGGCAGTGAACACTGAAGCTTTCTTT | CASSVGGAVNTEAFF
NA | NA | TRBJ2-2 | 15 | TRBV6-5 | TGTGCCAGCAGTTACTCCCGGAGGAGGACCGGGGAGCTGTTTTTT | CASSYSRRRTGELFF
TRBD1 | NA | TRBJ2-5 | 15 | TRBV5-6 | TGTGCCAGCAGCTTGAAAGGGGGCGGCCTTGGCGGGCAGTACTTC | CASSLKGGGLGGQYF
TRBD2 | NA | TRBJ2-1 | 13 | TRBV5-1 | TGCGCCAGCAACCAGGGACTAGACAATGAGCAGTTCTTC | CASNQGLDNEQFF
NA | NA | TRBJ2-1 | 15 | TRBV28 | TGTGCCAGCAGTCGAGGGAGCCTCTCCTACAATGAGCAGTTCTTC | CASSRGSLSYNEQFF
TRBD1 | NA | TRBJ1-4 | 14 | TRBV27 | TGTGCCAGCAAACCCCTACAGGGGGGTGAAAAACTGTTTTTT | CASKPLQGGEKLFF
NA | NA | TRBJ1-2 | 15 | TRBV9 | TGTGCCAGCAGCGGAGGCCTTGTAGTTAACTATGGCTACACCTTC | CASSGGLVVNYGYTF
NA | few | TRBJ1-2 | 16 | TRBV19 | TGTGCCAGTAGGCCCAGTGGGGCGGGATCTAACTATGGCTACACCTTC | CASRPSGAGSNYGYTF
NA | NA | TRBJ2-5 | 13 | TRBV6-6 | TGTGCCACCTCGACGAGCGGGTCAGAGACCCAGTACTTC | CATSTSGSETQYF
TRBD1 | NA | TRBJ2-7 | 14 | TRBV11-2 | TGTGCCAGCAGCTTAGTAGGGACAGGTGGGGAGCAGTACTTC | CASSLVGTGGEQYF
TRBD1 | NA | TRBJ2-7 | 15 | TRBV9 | TGTGCCAGCAGCGTATCGGGACAGGGGGCAGGGGAGCAGTACTTC | CASSVSGQGAGEQYF
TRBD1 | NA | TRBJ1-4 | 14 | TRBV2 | TGTGCCAGCACTCAAAACAGGGGGAATGAAAAACTGTTTTTT | CASTQNRGNEKLFF
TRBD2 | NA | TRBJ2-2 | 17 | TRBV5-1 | TGCGCCAGCAGCCGCCAGATCGACGGGGGGATCGACGGGGAGCTGTTTTTT | CASSRQIDGGIDGELFF
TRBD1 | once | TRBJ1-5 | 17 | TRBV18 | TGTGCCAGCGCGCCGGGACAGGGGGTCTATAGCAATCAGCCCCAGCATTTT | CASAPGQGVYSNQPQHF
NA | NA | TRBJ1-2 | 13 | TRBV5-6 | TGTGCCAGCAGCTTGGAGAGAGACTATGGCTACACCTTC | CASSLERDYGYTF
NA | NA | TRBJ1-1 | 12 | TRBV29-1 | TGCAGCGTTAAAATTTCGGACACTGAAGCTTTCTTT | CSVKISDTEAFF
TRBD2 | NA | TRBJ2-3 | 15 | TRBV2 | TGTGCCAGCACCCCGACTAGCGGGAGGGCAGATACGCAGTATTTT | CASTPTSGRADTQYF
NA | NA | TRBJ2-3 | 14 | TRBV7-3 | TGTGCCAGCAGCTTAACGGGAGGTTCAGATACGCAGTATTTT | CASSLTGGSDTQYF
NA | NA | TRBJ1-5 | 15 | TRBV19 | TGTGCCAGTAGTTCAGAACTCAGGGGTGGGCAGCCCCAGCATTTT | CASSSELRGGQPQHF
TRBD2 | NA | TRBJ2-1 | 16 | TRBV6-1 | TGTGCCAGCAGTGAACTTCTAGCGGGGGGCTACAATGAGCAGTTCTTC | CASSELLAGGYNEQFF
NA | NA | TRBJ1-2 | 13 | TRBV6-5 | TGTGCCAGCAGTTCTCCCCTCGGGAGCGGCTACACCTTC | CASSSPLGSGYTF
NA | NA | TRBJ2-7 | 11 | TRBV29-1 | TGCAGCGTTAGGAGCTCCTACGAGCAGTACTTC | CSVRSSYEQYF
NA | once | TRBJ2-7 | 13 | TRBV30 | TGTGCCTCGACGACAGGTTACCTCTACGAGCAGTACTTC | CASTTGYLYEQYF
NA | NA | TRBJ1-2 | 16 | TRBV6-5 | TGTGCCAGCAGTTACACAAGCGCCTCGGGGGATAGGGGCTACACCTTC | CASSYTSASGDRGYTF
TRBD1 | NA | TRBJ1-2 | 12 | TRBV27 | TGTGCCAGCAGTGGGACAGGCTATGGCTACACCTTC | CASSGTGYGYTF
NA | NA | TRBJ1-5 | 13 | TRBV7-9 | TGTGCCAGCAGCCAAAACGGGATCCAGCCCCAGCATTTT | CASSQNGIQPQHF
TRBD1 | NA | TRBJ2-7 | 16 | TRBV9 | TGTGCCAGCAGCTCCCCTGGGGGACAGGGGGGGTTCGAGCAGTACTTC | CASSSPGGQGGFEQYF
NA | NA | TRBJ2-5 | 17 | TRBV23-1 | TGCGCCAGCAGTCACGGTGTAATGGAGGGAGGTGAAGAGACCCAGTACTTC | CASSHGVMEGGEETQYF
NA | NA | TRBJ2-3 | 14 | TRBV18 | TGTGCCAGCTCACCAAGCGGCACCACAGATACGCAGTATTTT | CASSPSGTTDTQYF